This TCR beta chain was captured by sequencing in a study of blood T cell repertoires in COVID-19. Background on the study: T cells, B-cell-depleted T cells, or PBMCs provided the cDNA or gDNA that served as material.

V was cut by 6 bases and J by 0 bases, with 12 bases left in between. Germline CDR1 is MNHEY and CDR2 is SVGEGT. The CDR3 is 15 residues long. Per the original data handling: Using reference gene primer amplification, nucleated cell counts were estimated. Clones were read by immunoSEQ multiplex PCR, and TCRdb kept only the in-frame ones, dropping some. For V, J and clone size, that table is used; D and trimming come from the DNA. This table holds some 83,000 clones, roughly 82% found once. V usage is TRBV6-2 or TRBV6-3 and J usage is TRBJ2-1; D might be TRBD1 (6 bases). The sequenced material came from peripheral blood. The origin of this receptor is a man in his fifties with active COVID-19. CDR3 amino acids: CASSPGHISYNEQFF. DNA for the CDR3: TGTGCCAGCAGCCCGGGACACATCTCCTACAATGAGCAGTTCTTC.